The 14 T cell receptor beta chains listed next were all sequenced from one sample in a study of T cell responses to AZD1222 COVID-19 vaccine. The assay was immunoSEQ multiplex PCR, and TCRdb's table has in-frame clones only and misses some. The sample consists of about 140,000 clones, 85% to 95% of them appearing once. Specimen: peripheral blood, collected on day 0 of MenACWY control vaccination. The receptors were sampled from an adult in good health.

The CDR3, as DNA: TGTGCCAGCAGTTACTCAGCTTCGGCCCGAACCGAAGCTTTCTTT. Protein: CASSYSASARTEAFF. The chain recombines TRBV6-5 with TRBJ1-1; D is uncertain. The CDR3 extends over 15 amino acids. V lost 0 bases to trimming and J lost 8 bases, with 16 bases between them. The germline gives CDR1 MNHEY, CDR2 SVGAGI.

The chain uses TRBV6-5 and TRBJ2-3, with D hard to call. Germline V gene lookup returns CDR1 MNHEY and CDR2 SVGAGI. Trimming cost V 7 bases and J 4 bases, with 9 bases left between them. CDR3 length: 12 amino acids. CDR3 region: CASTWESDTQYF. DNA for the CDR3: TGTGCCAGCACGTGGGAATCAGATACGCAGTATTTT.

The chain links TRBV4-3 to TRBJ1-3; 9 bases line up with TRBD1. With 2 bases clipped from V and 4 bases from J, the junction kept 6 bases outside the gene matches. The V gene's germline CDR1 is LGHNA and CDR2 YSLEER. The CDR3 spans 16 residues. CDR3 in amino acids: CASSQLTGGMGNTIYF. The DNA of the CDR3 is TGCGCCAGCAGCCAACTAACAGGGGGCATGGGAAACACCATATATTTT.

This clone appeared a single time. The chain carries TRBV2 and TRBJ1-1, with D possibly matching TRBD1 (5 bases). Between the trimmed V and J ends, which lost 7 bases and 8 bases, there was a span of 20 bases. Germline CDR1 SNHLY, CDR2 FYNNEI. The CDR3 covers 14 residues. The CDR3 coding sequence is TGTGCCAGCACCCGAGCAGAAGGGGAACCCGAAGCTTTCTTT. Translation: CASTRAEGEPEAFF.

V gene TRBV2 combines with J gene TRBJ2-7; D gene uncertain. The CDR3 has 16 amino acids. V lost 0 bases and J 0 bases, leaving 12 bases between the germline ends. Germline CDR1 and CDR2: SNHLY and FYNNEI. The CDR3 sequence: CASSEAQTRISYEQYF. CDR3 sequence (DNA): TGTGCCAGCAGTGAAGCGCAAACCCGGATCTCCTACGAGCAGTACTTC.

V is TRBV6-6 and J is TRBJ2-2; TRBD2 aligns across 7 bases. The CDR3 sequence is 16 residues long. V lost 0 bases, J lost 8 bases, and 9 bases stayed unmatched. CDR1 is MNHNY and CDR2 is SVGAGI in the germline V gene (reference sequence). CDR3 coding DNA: TGTGCCAGCAGTTACTCTATTCGCGGGAGAACGGGGGAGCTGTTTTTT. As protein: CASSYSIRGRTGELFF.

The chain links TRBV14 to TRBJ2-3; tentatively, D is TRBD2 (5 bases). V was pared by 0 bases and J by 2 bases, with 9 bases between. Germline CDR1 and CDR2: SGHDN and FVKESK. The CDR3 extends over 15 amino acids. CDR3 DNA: TGTGCCAGCAGCCAAGATAAGAGGGCCACAGATACGCAGTATTTT. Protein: CASSQDKRATDTQYF.

CDR3 nucleotides: TGTGCCAGCAACCCGAGCGGGAGGGCCTACAATGAGCAGTTCTTC. The encoded protein is CASNPSGRAYNEQFF. The V gene is TRBV2, the J gene TRBJ2-1; 10 nucleotides agree with TRBD2. The CDR3 extends over 15 amino acids. Germline loops: CDR1 SNHLY, CDR2 FYNNEI. V trimming: 7 bases; J trimming: 2 bases; junction bases outside the gene matches: 5.

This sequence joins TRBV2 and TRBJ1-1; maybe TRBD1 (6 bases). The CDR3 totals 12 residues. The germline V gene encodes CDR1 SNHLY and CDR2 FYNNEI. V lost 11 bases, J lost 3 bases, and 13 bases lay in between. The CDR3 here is CACEGGDTEAFF. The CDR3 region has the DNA TGTGCCTGCGAGGGGGGGGACACTGAAGCTTTCTTT.

The CDR3 reads CASSLQLNTEAFF. CDR3 coding DNA: TGTGCCAGCAGCTTACAGCTGAACACTGAAGCTTTCTTT. The chain links TRBV12-3 or TRBV12-4 to TRBJ1-1, with no clear D. CDR3 length equals 13 residues. Trimming took 6 bases from V and 0 from J, leaving 8 bases between them.

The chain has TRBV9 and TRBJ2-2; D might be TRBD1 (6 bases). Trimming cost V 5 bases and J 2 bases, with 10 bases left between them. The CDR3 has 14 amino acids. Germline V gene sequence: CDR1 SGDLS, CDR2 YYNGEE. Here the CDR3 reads CASRRGTNTGELFF. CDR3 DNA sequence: TGTGCCAGCAGGAGGGGGACCAACACCGGGGAGCTGTTTTTT.

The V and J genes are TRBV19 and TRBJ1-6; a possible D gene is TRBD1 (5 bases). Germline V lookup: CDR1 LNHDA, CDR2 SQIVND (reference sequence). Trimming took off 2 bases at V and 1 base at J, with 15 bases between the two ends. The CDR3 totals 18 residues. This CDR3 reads CASSISPGLGSYNSPLHF. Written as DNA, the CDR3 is TGTGCCAGTAGTATAAGTCCAGGGCTGGGGTCCTATAATTCACCCCTCCACTTT.

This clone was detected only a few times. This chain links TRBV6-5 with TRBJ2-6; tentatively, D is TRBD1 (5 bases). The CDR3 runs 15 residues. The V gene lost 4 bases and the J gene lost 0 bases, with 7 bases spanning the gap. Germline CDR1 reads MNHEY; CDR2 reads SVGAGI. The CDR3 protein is CASSSQGSGANVLTF. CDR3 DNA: TGTGCCAGCAGTTCTCAGGGCTCTGGGGCCAACGTCCTGACTTTC.

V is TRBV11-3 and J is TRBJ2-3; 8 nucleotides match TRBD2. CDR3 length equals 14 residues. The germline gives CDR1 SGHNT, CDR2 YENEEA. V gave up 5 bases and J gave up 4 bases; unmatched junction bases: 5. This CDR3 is CASSNGLASDTQYF. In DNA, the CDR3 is TGTGCCAGCAGCAACGGACTAGCCTCAGATACGCAGTATTTT.